This T cell receptor (beta chain) was observed in a study of blood T cells in healthy people across ages. This clonotype was found a few times. For the second PCR, which ran for roughly 6 to 12 cycles, a sample-barcoded 5' primer and a J-beta primer mix were used. TCRdb recomputed calls from the 5' RACE reads with MiXCR, one row per CDR3 protein. The table shows roughly 2 million distinct CDR3 sequences, with around half occurring only once. The sequencing sample was made of blood. This TCR derives from a woman aged 40 to 49 in good health.

The CDR3 loop is CASSQTGTGGEQYF. In DNA, the CDR3 is TGTGCCAGCAGTCAAACCGGGACAGGGGGAGAGCAGTACTTC. This chain connects TRBV6-5 to TRBJ2-4, with TRBD1 identical over 11 bases. Germline lookup yields CDR1 MNHEY and CDR2 SVGAGI. The CDR3 is 14 residues long. V gave up 5 bases and J gave up 13 bases; unmatched junction bases: 10.